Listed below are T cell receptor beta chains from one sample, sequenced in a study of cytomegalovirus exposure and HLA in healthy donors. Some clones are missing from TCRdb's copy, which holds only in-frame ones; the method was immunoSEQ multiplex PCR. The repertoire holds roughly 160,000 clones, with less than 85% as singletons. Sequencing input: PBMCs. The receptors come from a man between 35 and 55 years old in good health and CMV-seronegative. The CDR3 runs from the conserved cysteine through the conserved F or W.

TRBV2,CATTELNTEAFF
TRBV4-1,CASSQEYNRGNQPQHF
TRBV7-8,CASSSERTSPNQPQHF
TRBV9,CASSHPGGGVENTQYF
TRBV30,CAWQNTRDRFNTEAFF
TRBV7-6,CASGMDSPDTQYF
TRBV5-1,CASSPGTGNQPQHF
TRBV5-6,CASSLDRVTEKLFF
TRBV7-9,CASSLALQETQYF
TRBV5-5,CASSIPRGTEAFF
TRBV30,CAWSVLRGIEAFF
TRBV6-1,CASRGQGDTGELFF
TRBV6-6,CASSSQGGGQNEQFF
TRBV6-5,CASSPGQGGWELFF
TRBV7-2,CASNWDRSYEQYF
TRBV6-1,CASSDNRGRLAQYF
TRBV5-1,CASSSRDNYNSPLHF
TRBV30,CAWSTHGGAGETQYF
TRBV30,CAWGDRGSQNIQYF
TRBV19,CASSIGTGYEQYF
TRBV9,CASRADREDQPQHF
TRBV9,CASSVAPPRPGSGFFSGANVLTF
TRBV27,CASRYTENTEAFF
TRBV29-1,CSGAVLSNYGYTF
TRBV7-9,CASSHRDRHYEQYF
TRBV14,CASSHDRGHEQYF
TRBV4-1,CASSLMRADYGYTF
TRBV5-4,CASSRDRGSTEAFF
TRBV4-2,CASRTGTGSGGTEAFF
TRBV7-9,CASSSGESTDTQYF
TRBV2,CASSGQFFPYGYTF
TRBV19,CASSIGEGLGSYEQYF
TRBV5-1,CATRGKTGDGYTF
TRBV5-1,CASSFRTDGPFQSSGNTIYF
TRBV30,CAQHRGNTEAFF
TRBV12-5,CASVRDRRGGETQYF
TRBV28,CAISPYRPLTSYEQYF
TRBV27,CASSLKGQPYNSPLHF
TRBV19,CASSMGIPYEQYF
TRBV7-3,CASSWGPSGGAHEQFF
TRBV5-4,CASSLSEGTEAFF
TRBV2,CASRTDTGELFF
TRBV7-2,CASSLGGGPSTDTQYF
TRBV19,CASSMGTDSYNSPLHF
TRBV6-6,CASSYQVNTKNIQYF
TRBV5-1,CASSRSGGMNTEAFF